The 14 T cell receptor beta chains in this list originate from one sample, sequenced in a study of post-analysis software for immune sequencing data. General observations from the study: There were roughly 5 TRBV segments more frequent in patients than controls, and TRBV5-6, TRBV5-1 and TRBV20-1 were among them.

Antigen specificity for these receptors is unknown. Prepared libraries of TCR beta cDNA carried unique molecular identifiers. TCRdb reprocessed the PCR reads with MiXCR, giving one entry per CDR3 protein. The sample contains roughly 600,000 distinct CDR3 sequences, about 40% of which appear only once. The sample comprised blood. These receptors were collected from a girl aged 5 to 17 with multiple sclerosis.

In its sample, this clonotype was seen once. V is TRBV20-1 and J is TRBJ2-5; D might be TRBD2 (6 bases). The end of the DNA is better explained by TRBJ2-7, so the J call may be wrong. Germline lookup yields CDR1 DFQATT and CDR2 SNEGSKA (reference sequence). This CDR3 has 13 residues. CDR3 DNA: TGCAGTGTTATGAACACGGAGGGCTACGAGCAGTACTTC. It specifies CSVMNTEGYEQYF.

This chain connects TRBV21-1 to TRBJ2-5; the table names TRBD1, a call not compared with the DNA. TRBV21-1 is shown as a pseudogene. The CDR3 is made up of 16 amino acids. This CDR3 is CASSKEDRNSQETQYF. DNA for the CDR3: TGTGCCAGCAGCAAAGAAGACAGGAACTCCCAAGAGACCCAGTACTTC.

The chain combines TRBV6-5 with TRBJ1-1; perhaps TRBD1 as D (5 bases). Germline assignment: CDR1 MNHEY and CDR2 SVGAGI. This CDR3 has 14 residues. The V and J ends lost 6 bases and 1 base respectively, with 12 bases between them. The CDR3 DNA reads as TGTGCCAGCAGCCGGGGCGGGCGGAACACTGAAGCTTTCTTT. Its translation is CASSRGGRNTEAFF.

The chain has TRBV12-3 or TRBV12-4 and TRBJ2-1, with no clear D. The CDR3 covers 15 residues. The V gene lost 0 bases and the J gene lost 0 bases, with 6 bases spanning the gap. The CDR3 reads CASSLAPPSYNEQFF. The CDR3 coding sequence is TGTGCCAGCAGTTTAGCCCCTCCCTCCTACAATGAGCAGTTCTTC.

This clonotype was seen more than once but under ten times. The rearrangement links TRBV6-6 to TRBJ2-7; 7 positions match TRBD2. The CDR3 spans 16 residues. CDR1 MNHNY and CDR2 SVGAGI come from the germline V gene (reference sequence). The trim removed 2 bases at V and 7 bases at J, leaving 14 bases unmatched. The CDR3 nucleotides read TGTGCCAGCAGTTACCGGACTAGGGGATCCTACAATGAGCAGTACTTC. Its translation is CASSYRTRGSYNEQYF.

This sequence joins TRBV6-5 and TRBJ2-1; possible D gene TRBD2, 6 bases. Trimming shortened V by 0 bases and J by 5 bases, and 14 bases separated the two germline ends. CDR1 and CDR2 (germline): MNHEY, SVGAGI. The CDR3 loop spans 16 amino acids. The CDR3 spells CASSYSFGLTDNEQFF. CDR3 in DNA: TGTGCCAGCAGTTACTCCTTCGGACTAACAGACAATGAGCAGTTCTTC.

V gene TRBV10-3 combines with J gene TRBJ2-3; TRBD2 might be the D (5 bases). CDR1 and CDR2 (germline): ENHRY, SYGVKD. V was clipped by 8 bases and J by 6 bases, with 15 bases between them. The CDR3 sequence is 13 residues long. This chain's CDR3 is CAIDSDSTDTQYF. The CDR3 DNA reads TGTGCCATCGATAGCGATTCAACCGATACGCAGTATTTT.

V is TRBV15 and J is TRBJ2-2; D may be TRBD2 (6 bases). Germline V gene lookup returns CDR1 LNHNV and CDR2 YYDKDF (reference sequence). The CDR3 runs to 14 residues. The V gene lost 8 bases and the J gene lost 3 bases, with 13 bases spanning the gap. Here the CDR3 reads CATRGTGHTGELFF. DNA of the CDR3: TGTGCCACCCGCGGGACGGGACACACCGGGGAGCTGTTTTTT.

The DNA for the CDR3 is TGCGCCAGCAGCTTTTCCCCCGGGGGCGCAGATACGCAGTATTTT. The encoded protein is CASSFSPGGADTQYF. V is TRBV5-1 and J is TRBJ2-3; D is perhaps TRBD1 or TRBD2 (6 bases each). The germline V gene has CDR1 SGHRS and CDR2 YFSETQ. V lost 2 bases, J lost 4 bases, and 14 bases lay in between. This CDR3 has 15 amino acids. Full variable domain (missing parts from reference TRBV5-1 and TRBJ2-3): KAGVTQTPRYLIKTRGQQVTLSCSPISGHRSVSWYQQTPGQGLQFLFEYFSETQRNKGNFPGRFSGRQFSNSRSEMNVSTLELGDSALYLCASSFSPGGADTQYFGPGTRLTVL.

This clonotype was picked up one time. This chain joins TRBV4-1 and TRBJ2-5; D uncertain. The J call may be incorrect, as the DNA end agrees better with TRBJ2-7. This CDR3 region has 13 residues. Germline V lookup: CDR1 MGHRA, CDR2 YSYEKL. The CDR3 protein is CASSQDWRYEQYF. In DNA form, the CDR3 reads TGCGCCAGCAGCCAAGATTGGCGGTACGAGCAGTACTTC.

This sequence joins TRBV6-1 and TRBJ1-3; D call uncertain. This CDR3 contains 15 residues. Trimming shortened V by 5 bases and J by 1 base, and 12 bases separated the two germline ends. The germline gives CDR1 MNHNS, CDR2 SASEGT. The CDR3 DNA reads as TGTGCCAGCAGTACTTCCGGGTATTCTGGAAACACCATATATTTT. Protein: CASSTSGYSGNTIYF.

The chain links TRBV5-1 to TRBJ1-2; D gene unclear. The CDR3 extends over 13 amino acids. The V end was cut by 0 bases, the J end by 5 bases, with 8 bases between. From germline, CDR1 is SGHRS and CDR2 YFSETQ. The CDR3 DNA follows: TGCGCCAGCAGCTTGGAGGCTAGGTATGGCTACACCTTC. Protein: CASSLEARYGYTF.

This clonotype was seen more than once but under ten times. This sequence joins TRBV5-1 and TRBJ2-5; a possible D gene is TRBD1 (6 bases). Germline CDR1 is SGHRS and CDR2 is YFSETQ. V was shortened by 2 bases and J by 5 bases, with 16 bases between the two germline ends. This CDR3 contains 15 residues. CDR3 bases: TGCGCCAGCAGCTTACAGGGAAGGGAAGGGGAGACCCAGTACTTC. This codes for CASSLQGREGETQYF.

The table lists this clonotype with a few counts. V usage is TRBV20-1 and J usage is TRBJ1-5, with D unresolved. The CDR3 spans 13 residues. Between the trimmed V and J ends, which lost 0 bases and 3 bases, there was a span of 6 bases. Per the germline V gene, CDR1 is DFQATT and CDR2 is SNEGSKA (reference sequence). CDR3 nucleotide sequence: TGCAGTGCTAGAGATGGGAACAATCAGCCCCAGCATTTT. This encodes CSARDGNNQPQHF.